The clone carrying this T cell receptor (beta chain) was detected many times. In germline, CDR1 is MRHNA, CDR2 SNTAGT. The CDR3 is made up of 13 amino acids. Trimming pared 9 bases from V and 2 bases from J, leaving 12 bases between. TCRdb processed the RT-PCR reads anew with MiXCR; each CDR3 protein has one entry. The data show about 680,000 distinct CDR3 sequences, 13% to 15% seen once. The TCR originated in a female donor in good health, serving as a healthy control. The sample consisted of memory CD4+ T cells from blood. The chain joins TRBV6-4 to TRBJ2-3, with no clear D. CDR3 in amino acids: CARRTKITDTQYF. CDR3 bases: TGTGCCAGACGCACCAAAATCACAGATACGCAGTATTTT.